The rows below give T cell receptor beta chains drawn from one sample of a study of T cell responses to AZD1222 COVID-19 vaccine. The protocol was immunoSEQ multiplex PCR, while the TCRdb copy is restricted to in-frame clones and leaves out a portion. This repertoire shows some 94,000 clones, around 90% found once; its top ten account for approximately 3%. The sequences come from peripheral blood, collected on day 0 of AZD1222 vaccination. The receptor set was obtained from an adult in good health. The CDR3 runs from the conserved cysteine through the conserved F or W. The D gene is left open where the match is weak. The size entry is marked missing in some rows and otherwise reads once, few, many or a size class.

-,TRBD1,TRBV11-3,TRBJ2-2,CASSLAGGGGELFF,TGTGCCAGCAGCTTAGCAGGGGGCGGCGGGGAGCTGTTTTTT
few,-,TRBV2,TRBJ2-2,CASTNTGELFF,TGTGCCAGCACTAACACCGGGGAGCTGTTTTTT
once,-,TRBV19,TRBJ1-2,CASSIRQNYGYTF,TGTGCCAGTAGTATTCGGCAGAACTATGGCTACACCTTC
-,-,TRBV29-1,TRBJ2-1,CSVNDEQFF,TGCAGCGTTAACGATGAGCAGTTCTTC
-,TRBD2,TRBV27,TRBJ2-1,CASSLVAGYPYNEQFF,TGTGCCAGCAGTTTGGTAGCGGGGTACCCCTACAATGAGCAGTTCTTC
-,-,TRBV4-2,TRBJ2-2,CASSQDRGGELFF,TGTGCCAGCAGCCAAGATAGGGGGGGGGAGCTGTTTTTT
-,-,TRBV2,TRBJ2-5,CASSGGTGSQETQYF,TGTGCCAGCTCGGGCGGGACGGGTTCGCAAGAGACCCAGTACTTC
once,TRBD2,TRBV7-2,TRBJ2-2,CASSLTSGRSGELFF,TGTGCCAGCAGCCTTACTAGCGGGAGGTCCGGGGAGCTGTTTTTT
-,-,TRBV9,TRBJ2-7,CASSVAQGSYEQYF,TGTGCCAGCAGCGTAGCGCAGGGAAGCTACGAGCAGTACTTC
-,-,TRBV5-8,TRBJ1-1,CASSRASWDTEAFF,TGTGCCAGCAGCCGGGCCTCCTGGGACACTGAAGCTTTCTTT
-,-,TRBV5-3,TRBJ1-6,CARSLSTQSPKPLHF,TGTGCCAGAAGCTTGAGTACCCAGAGCCCCAAGCCCCTCCACTTT
-,-,TRBV7-8,TRBJ1-5,CASSFLASGTNQPQHF,TGTGCCAGCAGCTTTTTGGCGTCCGGTACCAATCAGCCCCAGCATTTT
-,-,TRBV3-1/TRBV3-2,TRBJ2-3,CASSPYRVKTDTQYF,TGTGCCAGCAGTCCCTACAGGGTCAAGACAGATACGCAGTATTTT
-,-,TRBV7-8,TRBJ1-5,CASSLEGRVGQPQHF,TGTGCCAGCAGCTTAGAGGGCAGGGTCGGGCAGCCCCAGCATTTT
-,-,TRBV7-9,TRBJ2-1,CASSPLKGSSYNEQFF,TGTGCCAGCAGCCCCCTGAAGGGTAGCTCCTACAATGAGCAGTTCTTC
once,TRBD1,TRBV12-3/TRBV12-4,TRBJ2-5,CASSSGGWETQYF,TGTGCCAGCAGCTCAGGGGGCTGGGAGACCCAGTACTTC
-,TRBD1,TRBV6-5,TRBJ2-2,CASSPRQGGTGELFF,TGTGCCAGCAGTCCTAGACAGGGGGGGACCGGGGAGCTGTTTTTT